This TCR beta chain was retrieved from a study of monozygotic twins with inflammatory bowel disease. The CDR3 has 15 amino acids. Germline V gene data show CDR1 as SGHTA and CDR2 as FQGNSA. Per sample, reverse transcription was split into eight reactions. UMIs with a 6-nucleotide sample barcode were added by template switching. TCRdb reprocessed the 5' RACE reads; each CDR3 protein has one entry and no DNA is given. There are 150,000 to 200,000 distinct CDR3 sequences in the sample, with under 3.5% held by the top ten. The sequence came from a human donor with ulcerative colitis or Crohn's disease, or a healthy co-twin of an affected twin (not recorded which). The chain is built from TRBV7-2 and TRBJ2-2; TCRdb indicates TRBD1, and absent DNA this call remains unverified. Sequenced sample: blood. This CDR3 reads CASSLGNRDTGELFF.